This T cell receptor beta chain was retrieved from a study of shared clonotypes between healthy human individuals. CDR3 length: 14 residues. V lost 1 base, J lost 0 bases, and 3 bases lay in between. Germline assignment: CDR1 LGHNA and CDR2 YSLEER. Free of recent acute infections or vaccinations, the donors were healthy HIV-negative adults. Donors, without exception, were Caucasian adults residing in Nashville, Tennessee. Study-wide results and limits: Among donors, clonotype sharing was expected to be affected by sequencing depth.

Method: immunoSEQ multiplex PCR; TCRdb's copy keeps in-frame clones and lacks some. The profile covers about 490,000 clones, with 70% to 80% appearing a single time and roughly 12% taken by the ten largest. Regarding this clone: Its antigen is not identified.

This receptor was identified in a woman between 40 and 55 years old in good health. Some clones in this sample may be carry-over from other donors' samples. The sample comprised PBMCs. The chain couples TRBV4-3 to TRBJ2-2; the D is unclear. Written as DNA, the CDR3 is TGCGCCAGCAGCCAAGCCGCGAACACCGGGGAGCTGTTTTTT. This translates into CASSQAANTGELFF.